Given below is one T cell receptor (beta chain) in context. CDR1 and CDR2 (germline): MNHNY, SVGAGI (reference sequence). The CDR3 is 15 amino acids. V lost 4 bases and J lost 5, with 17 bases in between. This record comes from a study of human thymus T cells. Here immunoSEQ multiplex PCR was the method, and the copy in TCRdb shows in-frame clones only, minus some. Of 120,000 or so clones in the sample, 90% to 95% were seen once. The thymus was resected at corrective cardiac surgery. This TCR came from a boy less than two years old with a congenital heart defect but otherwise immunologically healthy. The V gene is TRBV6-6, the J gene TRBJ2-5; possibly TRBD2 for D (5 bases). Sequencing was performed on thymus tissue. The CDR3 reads CASSFWVQRGETQYF. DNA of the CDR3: TGTGCCAGCAGTTTTTGGGTCCAGAGAGGGGAGACCCAGTACTTC.